The source of this TCR beta chain is a study of neoadjuvant anti-PD-1 for oral cavity cancer. Time point reported: after neoadjuvant nivolumab, at surgical resection. Germline V gives CDR1 MNHEY, CDR2 SMNVEV (reference sequence). This CDR3 contains 14 residues. The V end lost 10 bases, the J end lost 2 bases, and 15 bases lay between the germline ends. This table comes from immunoSEQ multiplex PCR, and its TCRdb copy is limited to in-frame clones, with some not included. The sample consists of about 39,000 clones, 65% to 80% of them appearing once. The source was PBMCs, collected after nivolumab (anti-PD-1) treatment. This TCR came from a person between 35 and 79 years old with oral cavity squamous cell carcinoma. The chain is built from TRBV27 and TRBJ1-5; weak D call: TRBD1 (6 bases). The chain's CDR3 is CATRPRQGNQPQHF. In DNA, the CDR3 is TGTGCCACCAGACCCAGACAGGGCAATCAGCCCCAGCATTTT.